At least ten counts were recorded for the clone carrying this TCR beta chain. Its antigen is undetermined. Amplification targeted the TCR beta CDR3 regions, with RNA transcripts as the source material. The authors performed first-round RT-PCR with HTBI primers and then a second-round multiplex PCR. Via MiXCR, TCRdb re-called the multiplex PCR reads, giving one row per CDR3 protein. The sample contains about 620,000 distinct CDR3 sequences, approximately 21% of which appear only once. The data derive from a study of Graves' ophthalmopathy and Graves' hyperthyroidism. Clinicians made diagnoses from clinical symptoms, serum thyroxine, TRAb, thyroid ultrasound and orbital computed tomography. From fresh peripheral blood, about 10 ml in volume, the PBMCs were obtained. Germline-derived CDR1 and CDR2 are SGHRS and YFSETQ. The CDR3 extends over 13 amino acids. The V end lost 2 bases, the J end lost 2 bases, and 8 bases lay between the germline ends.

Study findings and constraints: A classifier, a 13-signature model, separated ophthalmopathy from stable hyperthyroidism with more than 85% sensitivity and about 83% specificity.

The sequence came from a woman aged 18-35 years with stable Graves' hyperthyroidism. Some clones in this sample may be carry-over from other donors' samples. Sequencing used peripheral blood. V usage is TRBV5-1 and J usage is TRBJ2-7; D might be TRBD1 (5 bases). The CDR3 sequence is CASSFDSPYEQYF. CDR3 bases: TGCGCCAGCAGCTTTGACAGCCCCTACGAGCAGTACTTC.